Here is one T cell receptor beta chain with its context. The antigen is not known. This entry is derived from a study of OX40 agonist ivuxolimab in advanced cancers. General study findings and limits: More expanded clones were seen, on average, in CD8+ T cells than in CD4+.

CDR1 and CDR2 (germline): MGHRA, YSYEKL. The CDR3 is made up of 14 amino acids. V shed 5 bases and J shed 2 bases, with 12 bases lying between them. The method was immunoSEQ multiplex PCR; TCRdb's version includes in-frame clones alone and lacks a portion of them. The data hold tens of thousands of clones, with approximately 90% observed a single time. The sample here was CD4+ or CD8+ T cells sorted from blood, taken in a trial of the OX40 agonist ivuxolimab. This clonotype was sampled from an adult with an advanced solid tumor such as melanoma, head and neck, liver or kidney cancer. This chain joins TRBV4-1 and TRBJ1-2; no reliable D call. CDR3 region: CASSSQERNYGYTF. DNA of the CDR3: TGCGCCAGCAGCTCCCAGGAGAGGAACTATGGCTACACCTTC.